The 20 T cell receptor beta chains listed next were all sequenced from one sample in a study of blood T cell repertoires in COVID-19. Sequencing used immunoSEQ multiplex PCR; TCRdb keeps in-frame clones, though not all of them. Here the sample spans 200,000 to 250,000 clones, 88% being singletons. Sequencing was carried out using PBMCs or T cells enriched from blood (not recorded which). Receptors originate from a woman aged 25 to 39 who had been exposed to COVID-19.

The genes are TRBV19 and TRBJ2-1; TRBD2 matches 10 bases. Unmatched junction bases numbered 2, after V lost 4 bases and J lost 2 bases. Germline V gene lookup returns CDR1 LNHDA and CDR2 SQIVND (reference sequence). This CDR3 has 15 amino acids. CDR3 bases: TGTGCCAGTAGTACCCTAGCGGGAGCCTACAATGAGCAGTTCTTC. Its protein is CASSTLAGAYNEQFF.

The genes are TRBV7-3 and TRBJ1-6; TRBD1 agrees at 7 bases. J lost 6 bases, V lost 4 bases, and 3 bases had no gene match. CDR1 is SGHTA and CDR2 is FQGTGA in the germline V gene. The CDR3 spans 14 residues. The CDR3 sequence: CASSSTGANSPLHF. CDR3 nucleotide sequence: TGTGCCAGCAGCTCAACAGGGGCTAATTCACCCCTCCACTTT.

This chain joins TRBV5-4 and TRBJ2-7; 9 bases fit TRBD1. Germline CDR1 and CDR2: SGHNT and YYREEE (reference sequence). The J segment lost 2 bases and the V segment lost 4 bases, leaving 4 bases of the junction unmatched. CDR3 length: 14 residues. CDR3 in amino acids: CASSLRQGAYEQYF. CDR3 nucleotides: TGTGCCAGCAGCCTTAGACAGGGGGCCTACGAGCAGTACTTC.

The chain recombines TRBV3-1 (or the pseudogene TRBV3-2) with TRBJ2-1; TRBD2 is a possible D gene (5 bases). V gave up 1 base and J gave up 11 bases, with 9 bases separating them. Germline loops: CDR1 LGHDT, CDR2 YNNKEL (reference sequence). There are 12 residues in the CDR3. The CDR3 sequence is CASSQGLAKQFF. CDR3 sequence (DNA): TGTGCCAGCAGCCAAGGTCTAGCTAAGCAGTTCTTC.

The CDR3 here is CASRQGLNTEAFF. The CDR3 DNA sequence: TGTGCCAGCAGACAGGGACTGAACACTGAAGCTTTCTTT. This chain joins TRBV25-1 and TRBJ1-1; tentatively, D is TRBD1 (6 bases). The V and J ends lost 6 bases and 0 bases respectively, with 8 bases between them. Germline assignment: CDR1 MGHDK and CDR2 SYGVNS. The CDR3 runs 13 residues.

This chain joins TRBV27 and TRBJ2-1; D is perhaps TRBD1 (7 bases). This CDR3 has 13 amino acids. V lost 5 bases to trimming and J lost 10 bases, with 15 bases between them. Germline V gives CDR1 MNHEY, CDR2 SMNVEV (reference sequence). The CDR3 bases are TGTGCCAGCAGTACCTACAGGGGAGGAGAGCAGTTCTTC. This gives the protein CASSTYRGGEQFF.

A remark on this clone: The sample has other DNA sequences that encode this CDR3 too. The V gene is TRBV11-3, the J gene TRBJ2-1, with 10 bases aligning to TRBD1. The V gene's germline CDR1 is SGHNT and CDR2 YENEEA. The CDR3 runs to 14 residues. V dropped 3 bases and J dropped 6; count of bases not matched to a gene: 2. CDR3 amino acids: CASSLGQGFNEQFF. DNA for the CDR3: TGTGCCAGCAGCTTGGGACAGGGGTTCAATGAGCAGTTCTTC.

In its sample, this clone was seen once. This CDR3 is CASSRTTRGPGELFF. CDR3 nucleotides: TGTGCCAGCAGTCGCACTACCAGGGGTCCCGGGGAGCTGTTTTTT. The J gene is TRBJ2-2, the V gene TRBV6-5; D is perhaps TRBD1 (6 bases). This CDR3 spans 15 amino acids. Per germline, CDR1 MNHEY and CDR2 SVGAGI. Trimming removed 5 bases from V and 6 bases from J, with 16 bases in between.

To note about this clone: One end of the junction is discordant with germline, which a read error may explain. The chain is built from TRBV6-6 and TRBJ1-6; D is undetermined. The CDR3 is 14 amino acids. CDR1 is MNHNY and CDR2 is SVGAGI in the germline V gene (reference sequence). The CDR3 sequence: CASSYIVEISSLHF. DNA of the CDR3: TGTGCCAGCAGTTACATCGTGGAGATTTCATCCCTCCACTTT.

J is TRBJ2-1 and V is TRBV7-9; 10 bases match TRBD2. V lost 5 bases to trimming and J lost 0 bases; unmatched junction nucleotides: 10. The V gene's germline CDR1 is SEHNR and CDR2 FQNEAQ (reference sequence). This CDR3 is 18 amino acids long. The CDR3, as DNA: TGTGCCAGCAGCCCCGGCCAGACTAGCGGGCGCTCCTACAATGAGCAGTTCTTC. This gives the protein CASSPGQTSGRSYNEQFF.

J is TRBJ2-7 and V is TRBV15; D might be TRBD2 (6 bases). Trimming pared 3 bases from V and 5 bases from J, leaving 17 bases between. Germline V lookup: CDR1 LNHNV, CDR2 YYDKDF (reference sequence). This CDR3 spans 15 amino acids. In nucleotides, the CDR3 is TGTGCCACCAGCAGGGAGGCAGCGGGTAGGAACGAGCAGTACTTC. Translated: CATSREAAGRNEQYF.

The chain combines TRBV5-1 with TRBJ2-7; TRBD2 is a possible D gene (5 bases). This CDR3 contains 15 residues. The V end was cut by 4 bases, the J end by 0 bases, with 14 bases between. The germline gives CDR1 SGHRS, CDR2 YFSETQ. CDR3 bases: TGCGCCAGCAGCGCGGACCCGGGGAGCTCCTACGAGCAGTACTTC. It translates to CASSADPGSSYEQYF.

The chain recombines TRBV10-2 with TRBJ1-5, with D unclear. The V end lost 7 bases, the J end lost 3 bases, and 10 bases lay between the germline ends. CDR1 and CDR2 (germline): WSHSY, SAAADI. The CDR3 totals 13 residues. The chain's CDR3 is CASTWASNQPQHF. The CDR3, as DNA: TGCGCCAGCACCTGGGCGTCCAATCAGCCCCAGCATTTT.

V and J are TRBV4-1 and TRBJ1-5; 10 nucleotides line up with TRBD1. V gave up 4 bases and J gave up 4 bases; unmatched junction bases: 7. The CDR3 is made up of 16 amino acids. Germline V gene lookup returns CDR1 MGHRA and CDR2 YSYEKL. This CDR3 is CASSPVGQGRNQPQHF. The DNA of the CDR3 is TGCGCCAGCAGCCCCGTGGGACAGGGGCGAAATCAGCCCCAGCATTTT.

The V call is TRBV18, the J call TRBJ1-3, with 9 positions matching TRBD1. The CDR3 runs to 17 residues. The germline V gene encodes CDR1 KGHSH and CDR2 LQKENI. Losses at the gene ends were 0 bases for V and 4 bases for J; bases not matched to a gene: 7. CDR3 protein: CASSPPYRDRAGNTIYF. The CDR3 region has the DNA TGTGCCAGCTCACCACCGTACCGGGACAGGGCCGGAAACACCATATATTTT.

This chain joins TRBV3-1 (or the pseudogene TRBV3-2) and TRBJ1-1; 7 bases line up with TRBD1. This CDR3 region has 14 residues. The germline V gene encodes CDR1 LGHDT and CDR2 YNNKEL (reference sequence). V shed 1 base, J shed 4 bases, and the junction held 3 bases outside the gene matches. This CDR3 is CASSQGYRGTEAFF. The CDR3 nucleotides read TGTGCCAGCAGCCAAGGATACAGGGGCACTGAAGCTTTCTTT.

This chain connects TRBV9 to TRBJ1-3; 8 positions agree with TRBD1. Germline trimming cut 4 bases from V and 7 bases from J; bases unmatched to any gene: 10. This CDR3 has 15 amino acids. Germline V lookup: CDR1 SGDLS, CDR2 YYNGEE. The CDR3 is CASSLRPGGGNTIYF. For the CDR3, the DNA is TGTGCCAGCAGCCTCCGGCCAGGGGGCGGGAACACCATATATTTT.

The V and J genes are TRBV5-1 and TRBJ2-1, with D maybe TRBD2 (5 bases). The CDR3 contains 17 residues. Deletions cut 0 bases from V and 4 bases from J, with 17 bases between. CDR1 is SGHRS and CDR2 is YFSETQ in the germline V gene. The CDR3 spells CASSLGRTPSGYNEQFF. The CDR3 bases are TGCGCCAGCAGCTTGGGTAGGACCCCGTCGGGATACAATGAGCAGTTCTTC.

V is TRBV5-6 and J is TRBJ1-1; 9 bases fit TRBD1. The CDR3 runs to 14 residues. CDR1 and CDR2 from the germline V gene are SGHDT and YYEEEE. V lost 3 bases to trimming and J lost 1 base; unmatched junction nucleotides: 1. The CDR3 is CASSWGQGNTEAFF. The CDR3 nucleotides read TGTGCCAGCAGCTGGGGACAGGGGAACACTGAAGCTTTCTTT.

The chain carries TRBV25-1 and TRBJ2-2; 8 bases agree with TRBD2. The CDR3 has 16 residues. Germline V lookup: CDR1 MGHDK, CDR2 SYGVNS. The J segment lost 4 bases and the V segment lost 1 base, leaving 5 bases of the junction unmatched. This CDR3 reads CASSEWGGRSTGELFF. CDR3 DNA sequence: TGTGCCAGCAGTGAATGGGGCGGGAGGTCCACCGGGGAGCTGTTTTTT.